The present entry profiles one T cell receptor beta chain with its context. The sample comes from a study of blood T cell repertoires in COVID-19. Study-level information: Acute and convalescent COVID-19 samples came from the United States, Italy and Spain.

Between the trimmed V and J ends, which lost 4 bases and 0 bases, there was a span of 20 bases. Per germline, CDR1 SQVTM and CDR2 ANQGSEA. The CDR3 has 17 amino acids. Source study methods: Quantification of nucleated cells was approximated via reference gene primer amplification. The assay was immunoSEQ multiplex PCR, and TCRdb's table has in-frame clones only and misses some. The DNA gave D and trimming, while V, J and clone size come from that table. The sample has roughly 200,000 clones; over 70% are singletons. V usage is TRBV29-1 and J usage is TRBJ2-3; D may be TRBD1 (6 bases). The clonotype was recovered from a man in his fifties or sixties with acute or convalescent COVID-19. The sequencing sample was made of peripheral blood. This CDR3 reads CSVVDRGGRSSTDTQYF. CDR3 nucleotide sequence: TGCAGCGTTGTCGATAGAGGGGGAAGATCTAGCACAGATACGCAGTATTTT.